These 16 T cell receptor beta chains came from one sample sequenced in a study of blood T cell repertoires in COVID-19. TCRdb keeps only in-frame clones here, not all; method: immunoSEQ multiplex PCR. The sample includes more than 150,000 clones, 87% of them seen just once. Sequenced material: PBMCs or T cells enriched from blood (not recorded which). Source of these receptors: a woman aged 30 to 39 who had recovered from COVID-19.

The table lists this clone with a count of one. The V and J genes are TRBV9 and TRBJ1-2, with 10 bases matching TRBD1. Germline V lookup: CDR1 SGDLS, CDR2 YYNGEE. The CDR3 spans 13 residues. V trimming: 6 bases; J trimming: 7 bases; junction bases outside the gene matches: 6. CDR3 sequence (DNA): TGTGCCAGCACCCAGGGACAGGGGAGTGGCTACACCTTC. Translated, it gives CASTQGQGSGYTF.

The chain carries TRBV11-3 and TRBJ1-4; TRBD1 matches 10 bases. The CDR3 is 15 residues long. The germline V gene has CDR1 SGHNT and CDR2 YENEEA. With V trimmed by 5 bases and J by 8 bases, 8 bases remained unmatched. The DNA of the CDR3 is TGTGCCAGCAGCACCGGGACAGGGGAGGAGGAAAAACTGTTTTTT. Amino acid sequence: CASSTGTGEEEKLFF.

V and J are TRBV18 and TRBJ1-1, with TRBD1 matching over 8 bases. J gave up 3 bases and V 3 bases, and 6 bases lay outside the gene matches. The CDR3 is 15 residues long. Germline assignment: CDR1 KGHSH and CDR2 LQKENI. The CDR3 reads CASSPRTGRDTEAFF. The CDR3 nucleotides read TGTGCCAGCTCACCCAGGACAGGGAGAGACACTGAAGCTTTCTTT. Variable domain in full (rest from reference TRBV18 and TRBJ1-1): NAGVMQNPRHLVRRRGQEARLRCSPMKGHSHVYWYRQLPEEGLKFMVYLQKENIIDESGMPKERFSAEFPKEGPSILRIQQVVRGDSAAYFCASSPRTGRDTEAFFGQGTRLTVV.

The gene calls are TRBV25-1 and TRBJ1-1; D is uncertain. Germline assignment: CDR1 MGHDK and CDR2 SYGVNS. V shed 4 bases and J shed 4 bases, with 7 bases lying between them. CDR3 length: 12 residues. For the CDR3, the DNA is TGTGCCAGCAGTGGGGCGGGCACTGAAGCTTTCTTT. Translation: CASSGAGTEAFF.

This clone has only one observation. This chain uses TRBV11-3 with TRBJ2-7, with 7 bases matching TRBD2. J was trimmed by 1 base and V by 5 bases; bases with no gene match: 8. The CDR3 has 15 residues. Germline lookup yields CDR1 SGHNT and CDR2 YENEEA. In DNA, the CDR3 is TGTGCCAGCAGCAGGTCTAGCGGAACATCCTACGAGCAGTACTTC. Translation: CASSRSSGTSYEQYF.

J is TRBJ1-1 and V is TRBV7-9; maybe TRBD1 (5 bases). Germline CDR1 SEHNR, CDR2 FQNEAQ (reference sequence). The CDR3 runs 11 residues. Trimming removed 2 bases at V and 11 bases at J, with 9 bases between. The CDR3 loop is CASSLQGWAFF. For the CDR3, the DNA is TGTGCCAGCAGCTTACAGGGTTGGGCTTTCTTT.

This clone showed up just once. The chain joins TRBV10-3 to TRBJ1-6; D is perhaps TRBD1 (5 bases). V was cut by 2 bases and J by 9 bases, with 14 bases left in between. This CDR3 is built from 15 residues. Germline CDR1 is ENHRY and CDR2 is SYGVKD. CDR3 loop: CAISEQVGQGSPLHF. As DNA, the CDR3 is TGTGCCATCAGTGAGCAAGTAGGGCAGGGTTCACCCCTCCACTTT.

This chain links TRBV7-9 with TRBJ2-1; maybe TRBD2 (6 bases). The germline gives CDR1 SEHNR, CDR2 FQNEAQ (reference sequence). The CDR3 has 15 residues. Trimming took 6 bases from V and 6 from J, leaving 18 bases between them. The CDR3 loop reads CASRNPGRASNEQFF. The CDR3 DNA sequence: TGTGCCAGCAGAAACCCCGGGAGAGCTTCCAATGAGCAGTTCTTC.

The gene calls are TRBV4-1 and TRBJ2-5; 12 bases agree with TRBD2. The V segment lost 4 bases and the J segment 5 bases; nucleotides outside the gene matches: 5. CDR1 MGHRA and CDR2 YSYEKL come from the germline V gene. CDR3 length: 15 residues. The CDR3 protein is CASSPLAGGWETQYF. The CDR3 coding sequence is TGCGCCAGCAGCCCCCTAGCGGGAGGGTGGGAGACCCAGTACTTC.

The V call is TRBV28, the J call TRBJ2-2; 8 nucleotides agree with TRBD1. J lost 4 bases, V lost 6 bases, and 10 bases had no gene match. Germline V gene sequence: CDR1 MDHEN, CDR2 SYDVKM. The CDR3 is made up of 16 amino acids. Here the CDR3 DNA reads TGTGCCAGCAGGCCTACCAGGGGGCGCGGCACCGGGGAGCTGTTTTTT. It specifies CASRPTRGRGTGELFF.

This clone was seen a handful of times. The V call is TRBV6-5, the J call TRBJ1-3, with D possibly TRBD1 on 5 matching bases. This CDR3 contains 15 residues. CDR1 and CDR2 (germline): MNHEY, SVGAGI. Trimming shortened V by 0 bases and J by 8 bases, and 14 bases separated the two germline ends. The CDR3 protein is CASSYSGRGLDTIYF. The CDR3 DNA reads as TGTGCCAGCAGTTACTCAGGCCGGGGGTTGGACACCATATATTTT.

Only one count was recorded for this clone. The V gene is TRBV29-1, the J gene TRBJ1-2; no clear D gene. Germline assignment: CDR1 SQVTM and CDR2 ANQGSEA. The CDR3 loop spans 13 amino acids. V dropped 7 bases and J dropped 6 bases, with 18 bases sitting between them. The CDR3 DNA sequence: TGCAGCGGCCTACCCCAAAAAGGAGATGGCTACACCTTC. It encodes CSGLPQKGDGYTF.

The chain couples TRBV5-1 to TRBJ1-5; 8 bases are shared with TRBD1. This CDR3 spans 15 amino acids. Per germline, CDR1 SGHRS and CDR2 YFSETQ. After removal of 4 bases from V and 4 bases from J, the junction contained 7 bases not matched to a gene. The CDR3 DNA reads TGCGCCAGCAGCGAGACAGGGGATCGGAATCAGCCCCAGCATTTT. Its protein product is CASSETGDRNQPQHF.

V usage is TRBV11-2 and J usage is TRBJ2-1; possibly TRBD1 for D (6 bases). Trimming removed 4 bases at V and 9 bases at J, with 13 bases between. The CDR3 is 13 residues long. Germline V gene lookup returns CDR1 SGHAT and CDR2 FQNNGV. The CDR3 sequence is CASSSTGLGEQFF. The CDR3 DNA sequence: TGTGCCAGCAGCTCGACAGGTTTGGGTGAGCAGTTCTTC.

CDR3 DNA sequence: TGTGCCAGCAGACAAGCCGGGACAGGTGGATATGGCTACACCTTC. Translated: CASRQAGTGGYGYTF. This chain connects TRBV7-2 to TRBJ1-2, with 8 bases identical to TRBD1. This CDR3 spans 15 amino acids. Losses at the gene ends were 6 bases for V and 5 bases for J; bases not matched to a gene: 11. The germline gives CDR1 SGHTA, CDR2 FQGNSA.

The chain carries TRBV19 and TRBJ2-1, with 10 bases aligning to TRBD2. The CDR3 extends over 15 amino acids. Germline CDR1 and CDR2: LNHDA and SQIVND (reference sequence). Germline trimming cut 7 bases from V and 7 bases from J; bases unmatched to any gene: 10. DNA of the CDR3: TGTGCCAGTAACCTAAGCGGGAGGGCGGGAAATGAGCAGTTCTTC. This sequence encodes CASNLSGRAGNEQFF.